This is a list of T cell receptor beta chains from one sample in a study of shared clonotypes between healthy human individuals. Assay used: immunoSEQ multiplex PCR; TCRdb lists only in-frame clones, some missing. The table includes some 2,000,000 clones, over 85% detected once. What was sequenced was naive CD8+ T cells sorted from blood. Every receptor here comes from a man aged 18 to 29 in good health. CDR3s include the opening cysteine and the closing phenylalanine or tryptophan. The order of the fields is CDR3 protein, CDR3 DNA, D gene, V gene, clone size, J gene. A D gene is named only where the DNA matches it firmly. Size is stated for part of the rows, as once, few or many counts, or as a class when the clone is expanded.

CDR3: CASSGTGSYGYTF; DNA: TGCGCCAGCAGTGGGACAGGGAGCTATGGCTACACCTTC; D: TRBD1; V: TRBV10-2; size: -; J: TRBJ1-2
CDR3: CASRETGTYNSPLHF; DNA: TGTGCCAGCAGAGAGACAGGGACCTATAATTCACCCCTCCACTTT; D: TRBD1; V: TRBV6-1; size: -; J: TRBJ1-6
CDR3: CASSPERGDPNTEAFF; DNA: TGTGCCAGCAGCCCAGAACGGGGGGATCCGAACACTGAAGCTTTCTTT; D: -; V: TRBV11-2; size: -; J: TRBJ1-1
CDR3: CAWSSPRGVGYTF; DNA: TGTGCCTGGAGTTCCCCCAGGGGCGTCGGCTACACCTTC; D: -; V: TRBV30; size: once; J: TRBJ1-2
CDR3: CASSLAGQSLYNEQFF; DNA: TGTGCCAGCAGCTTAGCCGGACAGTCACTATACAATGAGCAGTTCTTC; D: -; V: TRBV7-2; size: -; J: TRBJ2-1
CDR3: CASSFDGGGGGSPLHF; DNA: TGTGCCAGCAGCTTTGACGGGGGGGGCGGCGGTTCACCCCTCCACTTT; D: -; V: TRBV9; size: -; J: TRBJ1-6
CDR3: CASSLGTSARSPETQYF; DNA: TGCGCCAGCAGCTTGGGAACTAGCGCCCGATCTCCAGAGACCCAGTACTTC; D: TRBD2; V: TRBV5-1; size: -; J: TRBJ2-5
CDR3: CASSATGGTNEKLFF; DNA: TGTGCCAGCAGCGCCACAGGGGGCACTAATGAAAAACTGTTTTTT; D: TRBD1; V: TRBV7-6; size: -; J: TRBJ1-4
CDR3: CASRPGQGAKQYF; DNA: TGTGCCAGCAGGCCGGGACAGGGGGCAAAGCAGTACTTC; D: TRBD1; V: TRBV6-7; size: -; J: TRBJ2-7
CDR3: CASSLSWRDSYNSPLHF; DNA: TGTGCCAGCAGTTTAAGTTGGAGGGACTCCTATAATTCACCCCTCCACTTT; D: -; V: TRBV27; size: -; J: TRBJ1-6
CDR3: CASRVETYTF; DNA: TGTGCCAGCAGAGTGGAGACCTACACCTTC; D: -; V: TRBV6-1; size: -; J: TRBJ1-2
CDR3: CASMEQGDFRNQPQHF; DNA: TGTGCCAGTATGGAACAGGGTGATTTTCGGAATCAGCCCCAGCATTTT; D: -; V: TRBV19; size: -; J: TRBJ1-5
CDR3: CASSIIMNTEAFF; DNA: TGTGCCAGTAGTATTATCATGAACACTGAAGCTTTCTTT; D: -; V: TRBV19; size: -; J: TRBJ1-1
CDR3: CASSIGSWDRDPYEQYF; DNA: TGTGCCAGTAGTATCGGGAGCTGGGACAGGGACCCCTACGAGCAGTACTTC; D: TRBD1; V: TRBV19; size: -; J: TRBJ2-7
CDR3: CSVEVGFYEQYF; DNA: TGCAGCGTTGAAGTAGGCTTCTACGAGCAGTACTTC; D: -; V: TRBV29-1; size: -; J: TRBJ2-7
CDR3: CASSFELAGAYNEQFF; DNA: TGTGCCAGCAGCTTTGAACTAGCGGGGGCCTACAATGAGCAGTTCTTC; D: TRBD2; V: TRBV7-9; size: -; J: TRBJ2-1
CDR3: CASSRPPPGQKETQYF; DNA: TGTGCCAGCAGCCGCCCGCCTCCGGGACAGAAAGAGACCCAGTACTTC; D: TRBD1; V: TRBV7-2; size: -; J: TRBJ2-5